Detailed here is one T cell receptor (beta chain). This sample is drawn from a study of response to subunit inactivated influenza vaccine. One entry per CDR3 protein results from TCRdb running MiXCR on the RT-PCR reads. The sample yields about 520,000 distinct CDR3 sequences, roughly 7.6% seen once. V dropped 1 base and J dropped 1 base, with 7 bases sitting between them. In germline, CDR1 is SEHNR, CDR2 FQNEAQ (reference sequence). The CDR3 loop spans 14 amino acids. This specimen was PBMCs from blood, taken less than 30 months after vaccination. The clonotype comes from a man between 50 and 70 years old who received an inactivated influenza vaccine. The chain couples TRBV7-9 to TRBJ1-1; D not certain. This chain's CDR3 is CASSLDTWNTEAFF. As DNA, the CDR3 is TGTGCCAGCAGCTTAGATACCTGGAACACTGAAGCTTTCTTT.